This section outlines one TCR beta chain sequence together with its context. The antigen is not known. This specimen belongs to a study of CD4+ T cells in melanoma. Findings and limits, study-wide: A reported correlation linked neoantigen-specific CD4+ T cells to CD8+, macrophage and B cell function. Reportedly, melanoma neoantigen-specific CD4+ T cells showed varied differentiation states.

Sequencing used immunoSEQ multiplex PCR; TCRdb keeps in-frame clones, though not all of them. Altogether over 45,000 clones are present, 55% to 75% being singletons, with the ten largest covering around 4.8%. CDR3 length: 15 residues. Looked up from germline, CDR1 is SGHRS and CDR2 is YFSETQ. V was pared by 0 bases and J by 6 bases, with 13 bases between. This chain connects TRBV5-1 to TRBJ1-5; no reliable D call. Specimen: tumor tissue. The origin of this receptor is a human donor with melanoma. The CDR3 protein is CASSLEGGVGQPQHF. CDR3 in DNA: TGCGCCAGCAGCTTGGAAGGTGGGGTGGGTCAGCCCCAGCATTTT.